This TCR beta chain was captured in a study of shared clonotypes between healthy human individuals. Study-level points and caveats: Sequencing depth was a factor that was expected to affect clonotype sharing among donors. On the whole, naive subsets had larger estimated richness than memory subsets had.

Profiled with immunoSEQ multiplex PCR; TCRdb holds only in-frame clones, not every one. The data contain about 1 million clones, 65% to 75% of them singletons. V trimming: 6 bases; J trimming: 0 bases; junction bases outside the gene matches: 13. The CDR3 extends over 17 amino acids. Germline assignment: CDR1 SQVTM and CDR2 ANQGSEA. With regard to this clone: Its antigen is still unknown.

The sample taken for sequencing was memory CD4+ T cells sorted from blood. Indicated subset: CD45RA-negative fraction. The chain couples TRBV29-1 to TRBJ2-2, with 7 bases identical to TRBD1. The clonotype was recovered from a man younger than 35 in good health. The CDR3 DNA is TGCAGCGTCTCCCGGGACAGCTTTCCCGCGAACACCGGGGAGCTGTTTTTT. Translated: CSVSRDSFPANTGELFF.